This T cell receptor beta chain came from a study of blood T cell repertoires in COVID-19. Study background: Specimens from acute and convalescent COVID-19 originated in the United States, Italy and Spain. The analysed material was cDNA or gDNA that came from T cells, B-cell-depleted T cells, or PBMCs.

CDR3 size: 15 residues. Germline-derived CDR1 and CDR2 are SQVTM and ANQGSEA. Trimming shortened V by 0 bases and J by 2 bases, and 11 bases separated the two germline ends. Per the study methods: Researchers report that nucleated cell counts were estimated from reference gene primer amplification. The data were produced by immunoSEQ multiplex PCR, yet TCRdb's version contains in-frame clones alone and is incomplete. V and J calls plus clone size are reproduced from that table; the DNA served to infer D and trimming. Here the sample spans approximately 150,000 clones, about 86% being singletons. Specimen: peripheral blood. The chain is built from TRBV29-1 and TRBJ2-1; tentatively, D is TRBD2 (5 bases). The origin of this receptor is a woman in her sixties with acute or convalescent COVID-19. CDR3 amino acids: CSVEESSSTYNEQFF. The CDR3 nucleotides are TGCAGCGTTGAAGAATCTAGCAGCACCTACAATGAGCAGTTCTTC.